Each of the 5 T cell receptor beta chains below was sequenced from the same sample in a study of cytomegalovirus exposure and HLA in healthy donors. Both 60 Vbeta primers and 13 Jbeta primers went into the PCR. Produced via immunoSEQ multiplex PCR; TCRdb's table is partial and in-frame only. The sample shows 150,000 to 200,000 clones, 65% to 85% of them seen only once. Sequencing was performed on PBMCs. These receptors came from a man in his fifties or sixties in good health and CMV-seronegative.

In this sample, this clone turned up once. The chain employs TRBV5-6 and TRBJ1-4; maybe TRBD1 (5 bases). The CDR3 covers 13 residues. Germline loops: CDR1 SGHDT, CDR2 YYEEEE. Trimming shortened V by 7 bases and J by 4 bases, and 11 bases separated the two germline ends. The CDR3 nucleotides read TGTGCCAGCGGTAACAGGAATAATGAAAAACTGTTTTTT. It translates to CASGNRNNEKLFF.

The chain employs TRBV6-5 and TRBJ2-7; 7 nucleotides agree with TRBD1. The junction had 8 bases not matched to a gene; V was cut back by 0 bases and J by 3 bases. This CDR3 is 16 amino acids long. Germline V lookup: CDR1 MNHEY, CDR2 SVGAGI. The CDR3 DNA reads as TGTGCCAGCAGTTACTCCCGCCACGGGGACAGCTACGAGCAGTACTTC. It translates to CASSYSRHGDSYEQYF.

V usage is TRBV19 and J usage is TRBJ2-2; D gene unclear. CDR3 length: 16 amino acids. CDR1 LNHDA and CDR2 SQIVND come from the germline V gene (reference sequence). The germline V and J ends were trimmed by 5 bases and 4 bases, with 17 bases remaining between them. The CDR3 sequence: CASSLRFERGTGELFF. The CDR3 coding sequence is TGTGCCAGTAGTCTCCGGTTCGAGCGAGGCACCGGGGAGCTGTTTTTT. Full variable domain (missing parts from reference TRBV19 and TRBJ2-2): DGGITQSPKYLFRKEGQNVTLSCEQNLNHDAMYWYRQDPGQGLRLIYYSQIVNDFQKGDIAEGYSVSREKKESFPLTVTSAQKNPTAFYLCASSLRFERGTGELFFGEGSRLTVL.

In this sample, this clone turned up once. This chain connects TRBV5-8 to TRBJ2-1; 9 bases fit TRBD2. The V and J ends lost 1 base and 5 bases, in that order; junction bases with no gene match: 4. Germline-derived CDR1 and CDR2 are SGHTS and YDEGEE. This CDR3 is built from 15 residues. In DNA, the CDR3 is TGTGCCAGCAGCTTGTGGCTAGCGGGGAACAATGAGCAGTTCTTC. It codes for CASSLWLAGNNEQFF.

In DNA, the CDR3 is TGTGCCAGCAGCTTAGTGGGACTAGCGGGGGGGCCGGAGACCCAGTACTTC. Its translation: CASSLVGLAGGPETQYF. The rearrangement links TRBV7-2 to TRBJ2-5, with 16 bases identical to TRBD2. The CDR3 is made up of 17 amino acids. Germline loops: CDR1 SGHTA, CDR2 FQGNSA. V trimming: 1 base; J trimming: 5 bases; junction bases outside the gene matches: 4.